The 30 T cell receptor beta chains given below trace back to one sample, sequenced in a study of CD8+CD57+ T cells in acquired aplastic anemia. TCR beta VDJ and CDR3 profiles were obtained from a genomic DNA template. MiXCR, run by TCRdb on the reads, gives a single entry per CDR3 protein. The sample comprises 35,000 to 45,000 distinct CDR3 sequences, about 70% of which are singletons, and 23% rests with the top ten. The sequencing input was sorted CD4+, CD8+, or CD8+CD57+ T cells (not recorded which) from PBMCs. Receptor source: a human donor in good health, serving as a control.

V usage is TRBV29-1 and J usage is TRBJ2-3, with TRBD1 as a possible D gene (7 bases). With 4 bases removed from V and 11 bases from J, the gap between germline ends came to 13 bases. CDR1 is SQVTM, CDR2 ANQGSEA, per germline. This CDR3 comprises 11 residues. Here the CDR3 DNA reads TGCAGCGTTGTCGGTCAGGGGGGGCAGTATTTT. Translating gives CSVVGQGGQYF.

This rearrangement joins TRBV25-1 to TRBJ2-5; D not certain. Trimming cost V 4 bases and J 6 bases, with 9 bases left between them. Germline CDR1 and CDR2: MGHDK and SYGVNS. The CDR3 totals 12 residues. The CDR3 loop is CASSVGSQTQYF. CDR3 DNA sequence: TGTGCCAGCAGTGTGGGCAGCCAGACCCAGTACTTC.

The rearrangement joins TRBV2 to TRBJ2-3; 7 nucleotides agree with TRBD1. Germline V gives CDR1 SNHLY, CDR2 FYNNEI. The CDR3 loop spans 15 amino acids. J gave up 2 bases and V 6 bases, and 8 bases lay outside the gene matches. The CDR3 spells CASRERGRLTDTQYF. CDR3 DNA: TGTGCCAGCAGAGAGAGGGGGCGTCTCACAGATACGCAGTATTTT.

This sequence joins TRBV24-1 and TRBJ2-1; no clear D. Germline CDR1 reads KGHDR; CDR2 reads SFDVKD. The CDR3 totals 12 residues. With 4 bases removed from V and 6 bases from J, the gap between germline ends came to 6 bases. CDR3 sequence reads: CATSDLSNEQFF. The CDR3 region has the DNA TGTGCCACCAGTGACCTGAGCAATGAGCAGTTCTTC.

The V and J genes are TRBV25-1 and TRBJ1-2, with D perhaps matching TRBD1 (5 bases). Looked up from germline, CDR1 is MGHDK and CDR2 is SYGVNS. CDR3 length: 16 residues. Between the trimmed V and J ends, which lost 5 bases and 7 bases, there was a span of 23 bases. The CDR3 DNA sequence: TGTGCCAGCAGTCTGACAGTTCTCGTCGCGTCTGGTGGCTACACCTTC. This encodes CASSLTVLVASGGYTF.

The chain has TRBV2 and TRBJ2-3, with 7 bases aligning to TRBD1. V gave up 4 bases and J gave up 7 bases; unmatched junction bases: 11. Germline V gives CDR1 SNHLY, CDR2 FYNNEI. This CDR3 has 15 amino acids. CDR3 sequence: CASSVLRQGAYTQYF. The CDR3 DNA reads TGTGCCAGCAGTGTCCTTAGACAGGGCGCCTATACGCAGTATTTT. Variable domain in full (rest from reference TRBV2 and TRBJ2-3): EPEVTQTPSHQVTQMGQEVILRCVPISNHLYFYWYRQILGQKVEFLVSFYNNEISEKSEIFDDQFSVERPDGSNFTLKIRSTKLEDSAMYFCASSVLRQGAYTQYFGPGTRLTVL.

This clonotype was observed many times. CDR3 protein: CASTPDGTPGEKLFF. In nucleotides, the CDR3 is TGTGCCAGCACCCCAGACGGTACCCCGGGTGAAAAACTGTTTTTT. The chain employs TRBV9 and TRBJ1-4; D gene unclear. The CDR3 contains 15 residues. Germline values: CDR1 SGDLS, CDR2 YYNGEE. Trimming took off 6 bases at V and 7 bases at J, with 19 bases between the two ends.

The chain carries TRBV7-4 and TRBJ2-7; 7 bases are a match to TRBD2. Germline-derived CDR1 and CDR2 are SGHVT and SQSDAQ. The V gene end was trimmed by 3 bases and the J gene end by 5 bases; junction bases not matched to a gene: 4. This CDR3 comprises 13 residues. CDR3 region: CASSFGTTNEQYF. The DNA for the CDR3 is TGTGCCAGCAGCTTTGGGACTACAAACGAGCAGTACTTC.

This clonotype was seen more than once but under ten times. V gene TRBV2 combines with J gene TRBJ1-2, with D uncertain. The ends were cut back, 3 bases at V and 6 bases at J, with 14 bases in the middle. The CDR3 is 14 amino acids. In germline, CDR1 is SNHLY, CDR2 FYNNEI. The CDR3 sequence: CASSEGYGENGYTF. CDR3 DNA: TGTGCCAGCAGTGAGGGTTACGGGGAAAATGGCTACACCTTC.

This clonotype is medium-sized by share. V gene TRBV25-1 combines with J gene TRBJ2-1; D remains ambiguous. The V and J ends lost 6 bases and 7 bases respectively, with 16 bases between them. The CDR3 is made up of 14 amino acids. CDR1 and CDR2 (germline): MGHDK, SYGVNS. Here the CDR3 DNA reads TGTGCCAGCAGCCTTTTTGGGGTGGGGAATGAGCAGTTCTTC. Translating gives CASSLFGVGNEQFF. The whole variable domain, filled in from reference TRBV25-1 and TRBJ2-1, reads EADIYQTPRYLVIGTGKKITLECSQTMGHDKMYWYQQDPGMELHLIHYSYGVNSTEKGDLSSESTVSRIRTEHFPLTLESARPSHTSQYLCASSLFGVGNEQFFGPGTRLTVL.

The V gene is TRBV10-3, the J gene TRBJ1-1; no reliable D call. This CDR3 has 11 residues. Germline V lookup: CDR1 ENHRY, CDR2 SYGVKD. The V and J ends lost 10 bases and 4 bases respectively, with 10 bases between them. The CDR3 DNA sequence: TGTGCCAGCAGGACTGGCACTGAAGCTTTCTTT. Its translation: CASRTGTEAFF.

The V call is TRBV25-1, the J call TRBJ2-3; D gene unclear. CDR3 length: 11 amino acids. Germline CDR1 reads MGHDK; CDR2 reads SYGVNS. V was clipped by 7 bases and J by 8 bases, with 10 bases between them. The CDR3 loop reads CASMSVGTQYF. In DNA, the CDR3 is TGTGCCAGCATGTCGGTTGGTACGCAGTATTTT.

By share, this clonotype counts as medium-sized. This sequence joins TRBV15 and TRBJ2-3; D ambiguous. This CDR3 is 11 amino acids long. V shed 0 bases and J shed 6 bases, with 1 base lying between them. The germline V gene has CDR1 LNHNV and CDR2 YYDKDF (reference sequence). CDR3 DNA: TGTGCCACCAGCAGAGATGATACGCAGTATTTT. Its protein product is CATSRDDTQYF. Combining the CDR3 with reference TRBV15 and TRBJ2-3 gives the whole variable domain DAMVIQNPRYQVTQFGKPVTLSCSQTLNHNVMYWYQQKSSQAPKLLFHYYDKDFNNEADTPDNFQSRRPNTSFCFLDIRSPGLGDTAMYLCATSRDDTQYFGPGTRLTVL.

V gene TRBV19 combines with J gene TRBJ1-4; D gene ambiguous. Germline V lookup: CDR1 LNHDA, CDR2 SQIVND (reference sequence). This CDR3 is 14 amino acids long. Between the trimmed V and J ends, which lost 5 bases and 3 bases, there was a span of 10 bases. DNA of the CDR3: TGTGCCAGTAGTCTCGTAGCGTCTAATGAAAAACTGTTTTTT. Protein product: CASSLVASNEKLFF.

The chain joins TRBV20-1 to TRBJ1-5; 7 nucleotides line up with TRBD1. J was trimmed by 3 bases and V by 6 bases; bases with no gene match: 8. Germline CDR1 and CDR2: DFQATT and SNEGSKA (reference sequence). The CDR3 is 14 amino acids. This CDR3 is CSATPGTVNQPQHF. CDR3 nucleotide sequence: TGCAGTGCCACACCCGGGACAGTCAATCAGCCCCAGCATTTT.

This clonotype was counted ten times or more. The chain recombines TRBV4-1 with TRBJ2-7; 9 bases are a match to TRBD1. The CDR3 has 14 amino acids. The V segment lost 2 bases and the J segment 5 bases; nucleotides outside the gene matches: 4. Germline-derived CDR1 and CDR2 are MGHRA and YSYEKL. CDR3 DNA: TGCGCCAGCAGCCAACCGGACAGGGGTGACGAGCAGTACTTC. It is translated as CASSQPDRGDEQYF.

The chain has TRBV7-2 and TRBJ1-4; possible D gene TRBD1, 6 bases. Germline V gene data show CDR1 as SGHTA and CDR2 as FQGNSA. The V gene lost 5 bases and the J gene lost 8 bases, with 9 bases spanning the gap. CDR3 size: 12 residues. DNA for the CDR3: TGTGCCAGCAGCCCACAGGGAGAAAAACTGTTTTTT. Its protein product is CASSPQGEKLFF.

This clonotype came up once. The chain has TRBV2 and TRBJ2-1, with a possible D match to TRBD2 (6 bases). V was trimmed by 6 bases and J by 12 bases, leaving 15 bases between them. From germline, CDR1 is SNHLY and CDR2 FYNNEI. The CDR3 is made up of 12 amino acids. The CDR3 sequence is CASRTDWDLQFF. CDR3 bases: TGTGCCAGCAGGACGGACTGGGACTTGCAGTTCTTC.

CDR3 in amino acids: CASSVGDHSSEQFF. The CDR3 coding sequence is TGTGCCAGTAGTGTGGGGGACCACTCAAGTGAGCAGTTCTTC. This rearrangement joins TRBV19 to TRBJ2-1; D possibly matches TRBD1 or TRBD2 (5 bases each). Germline V gives CDR1 LNHDA, CDR2 SQIVND (reference sequence). The CDR3 has 14 amino acids. V lost 5 bases and J lost 9, with 17 bases in between.

This clonotype was seen more than once but under ten times. The chain is built from TRBV19 and TRBJ1-3; no clear D gene. Per germline, CDR1 LNHDA and CDR2 SQIVND (reference sequence). V was clipped by 6 bases and J by 0 bases, with 9 bases between them. The CDR3 consists of 14 residues. The CDR3 here is CASRDLGSGNTIYF. In DNA, the CDR3 is TGTGCCAGTAGGGATCTGGGCTCTGGAAACACCATATATTTT.

V is TRBV7-3 and J is TRBJ1-1; D not resolved. Germline lookup yields CDR1 SGHTA and CDR2 FQGTGA. The CDR3 runs to 14 residues. V dropped 3 bases and J dropped 3 bases, with 11 bases sitting between them. The CDR3 DNA sequence: TGTGCCAGCAGCTTTAGGCTCTCGCACACTGAAGCTTTCTTT. Protein product: CASSFRLSHTEAFF.

Only a few counts were recorded for this clonotype. The rearrangement joins TRBV20-1 to TRBJ1-1, with 7 bases that match TRBD1. Germline CDR1 DFQATT, CDR2 SNEGSKA (reference sequence). Germline trimming cut 0 bases from V and 5 bases from J; bases unmatched to any gene: 6. The CDR3 length is 14 residues. The CDR3 DNA reads as TGCAGTGCTAGAGAGGGGACAGCGAGTACTGAAGCTTTCTTT. It encodes CSAREGTASTEAFF.

V usage is TRBV20-1 and J usage is TRBJ1-1; the D is unclear. The germline CDR1 and CDR2 sequences are DFQATT and SNEGSKA (reference sequence). V lost 3 bases and J lost 3, with 11 bases in between. This CDR3 spans 13 amino acids. The CDR3 DNA is TGCAGTGCTAGTGCCCCAGGTGACACTGAAGCTTTCTTT. Translation: CSASAPGDTEAFF.

In DNA, the CDR3 is TGTGCCAGCAGAAACTGGAAAGACTACGAGCAGTACTTC. Translation: CASRNWKDYEQYF. The chain links TRBV6-1 to TRBJ2-7; D gene uncertain. The germline CDR1 and CDR2 sequences are MNHNS and SASEGT. This CDR3 is built from 13 residues. V was pared by 6 bases and J by 3 bases, with 12 bases between.

A few counts support this clonotype. The rearrangement uses TRBV27 and TRBJ1-1; tentative D call: TRBD1 (5 bases). Trimming cost V 2 bases and J 1 base, with 17 bases left between them. CDR1 is MNHEY and CDR2 is SMNVEV in the germline V gene (reference sequence). The CDR3 is made up of 17 amino acids. CDR3 residues: CASSLPPGRGENTEAFF. The CDR3 nucleotides are TGTGCCAGCAGTTTACCCCCGGGACGGGGTGAGAACACTGAAGCTTTCTTT.

This clonotype is a singleton in its sample. The chain has TRBV19 and TRBJ1-2; no clear D gene. V lost 4 bases to trimming and J lost 8 bases, with 14 bases between them. The CDR3 consists of 13 residues. Looked up from germline, CDR1 is LNHDA and CDR2 is SQIVND (reference sequence). The CDR3 nucleotides read TGTGCCAGTAGTACCCCGGGAGGGTACGGCTACACCTTC. This encodes CASSTPGGYGYTF.

This clonotype was counted a single time. The DNA of the CDR3 is TGTGCCAGCAGCCTGAGACAGGGCACTGAAGCTTTCTTT. Its translation: CASSLRQGTEAFF. The rearrangement uses TRBV5-4 and TRBJ1-1, with TRBD1 identical over 7 bases. Germline loops: CDR1 SGHNT, CDR2 YYREEE (reference sequence). Trimming at V came to 4 bases and at J to 4 bases, leaving 4 bases not matched to a gene. The CDR3 has 13 amino acids.

The chain is built from TRBV11-2 and TRBJ2-7; 8 nucleotides align to TRBD2. Germline trimming cut 2 bases from V and 1 base from J; bases unmatched to any gene: 10. Germline CDR1 and CDR2: SGHAT and FQNNGV. This CDR3 comprises 17 residues. The CDR3 loop is CASSLRSAGDLSYEQYF. DNA for the CDR3: TGTGCCAGCAGCTTACGGTCAGCGGGGGACCTTTCCTACGAGCAGTACTTC.

The V gene is TRBV7-9, the J gene TRBJ2-7, with 10 positions matching TRBD1. CDR1 and CDR2 from the germline V gene are SEHNR and FQNEAQ (reference sequence). The J segment lost 7 bases and the V segment lost 5 bases, leaving 11 bases of the junction unmatched. The length of the CDR3 is 15 residues. The CDR3 loop is CASSQPGQGLGEQYF. In nucleotides, the CDR3 is TGTGCCAGCAGCCAGCCGGGACAGGGGTTGGGGGAGCAGTACTTC.

The chain couples TRBV25-1 to TRBJ1-1; 10 bases are a match to TRBD1. The CDR3 sequence is 15 residues long. Germline CDR1 and CDR2: MGHDK and SYGVNS. The V gene end was trimmed by 3 bases and the J gene end by 3 bases; junction bases not matched to a gene: 4. CDR3 sequence: CASSDPGQGDTEAFF. Written as DNA, the CDR3 is TGTGCCAGCAGTGACCCCGGACAGGGGGACACTGAAGCTTTCTTT.